A single sample is the source of the 25 T cell receptor beta chains below, sequenced in a study of T cells in Graves' hyperthyroidism and ophthalmopathy. Amplification targeted TCR beta CDR3 regions from RNA transcripts. When the TCR CDR3 underwent first-round RT-PCR, the HTBI primer set was used. One entry per CDR3 protein results from TCRdb running MiXCR on the multiplex PCR reads. The profile shows hundreds of thousands of distinct CDR3 sequences, 38% of them singletons. Sequencing used blood. The receptors originated from a young man with Graves' hyperthyroidism.

V is TRBV25-1 and J is TRBJ1-1; D unclear. Germline CDR1 and CDR2: MGHDK and SYGVNS. Trimming removed 6 bases at V and 1 base at J, with 18 bases between. This CDR3 is built from 16 residues. CDR3 bases: TGTGCCAGCAGCTCCGGGATCCCGGTGGGGAACACTGAAGCTTTCTTT. Its protein is CASSSGIPVGNTEAFF.

This clonotype was picked up many times. The CDR3: CSVEDQGTGSSGELFF. Written as DNA, the CDR3 is TGCAGCGTTGAAGATCAGGGAACAGGGTCGAGCGGGGAGCTGTTTTTT. The chain recombines TRBV29-1 with TRBJ2-2; D possibly corresponds to TRBD1 (6 bases). The V gene lost 0 bases and the J gene lost 7 bases, with 18 bases spanning the gap. CDR3 length: 16 residues. The V gene's germline CDR1 is SQVTM and CDR2 ANQGSEA.

This rearrangement joins TRBV7-3 to TRBJ1-4; 9 bases are shared with TRBD1. Trimming took 5 bases from V and 7 from J; bases not matched to a gene: 8. The CDR3 extends over 15 amino acids. Germline assignment: CDR1 SGHTA and CDR2 FQGTGA. For the CDR3, the DNA is TGTGCCAGCAGCGATACGGGACAGGGCGGTGAAAAACTGTTTTTT. The encoded protein is CASSDTGQGGEKLFF.

Note on this clonotype: Possible read error: a much larger clone is one base away. This chain joins TRBV7-2 and TRBJ2-7; D might be TRBD2 (5 bases). This CDR3 has 15 residues. Trimming took off 4 bases at V and 0 bases at J, with 13 bases between the two ends. CDR1 is SGHTA, CDR2 FQGNSA, per germline. CDR3 loop: CASSSEPDFSYEQYF. Here the CDR3 DNA reads TGTGCCAGCAGCTCAGAGCCGGACTTCTCCTACGAGCAGTACTTC. Complete variable domain (other parts from reference TRBV7-2 and TRBJ2-7): GAGVSQSPSNKVTEKGKDVELRCDPISGHTALYWYRQSLGQGLEFLIYFQGNSAPDKSGLPSDRFSAERTGGSVSTLTIQRTQQEDSAVYLCASSSEPDFSYEQYFGPGTRLTVT.

This clonotype occurred a few times. This chain connects TRBV4-1 to TRBJ2-7; D remains unclear. V was pared by 1 base and J by 4 bases, with 11 bases between. Germline CDR1 reads MGHRA; CDR2 reads YSYEKL. This CDR3 has 14 amino acids. In DNA, the CDR3 is TGCGCCAGCAGCCAAGGGGTGGAAGAGTACGAGCAGTACTTC. Translation: CASSQGVEEYEQYF.

This clonotype was observed at least ten times. The chain uses TRBV2 and TRBJ1-1; D possibly corresponds to TRBD1 (5 bases). This CDR3 contains 13 residues. V was trimmed by 0 bases and J by 10 bases, leaving 12 bases between them. Germline lookup yields CDR1 SNHLY and CDR2 FYNNEI. This chain's CDR3 is CASSEARGVGAFF. CDR3 nucleotide sequence: TGTGCCAGCAGTGAAGCGCGGGGGGTGGGAGCTTTCTTT.

Concerning this clonotype itself: This is likely a read error, given that the CDR3 carries no conserved phenylalanine or tryptophan at its end. The DNA is omitted, as the CDR3 cannot be located on it reliably, and the CDR3 follows TCRdb's listing. The chain recombines TRBV7-6 with TRBJ2-7; TRBD1 is the table's D call and was not checked against the DNA. The CDR3 adds up to 11 amino acids, both ends counted. Per the germline V gene, CDR1 is SGHVS and CDR2 is FNYEAQ. CDR3 sequence reads: CASSPLGGQGL.

J is TRBJ1-2 and V is TRBV19; TRBD1 matches 7 bases. CDR1 and CDR2 (germline): LNHDA, SQIVND (reference sequence). The CDR3 has 14 residues. J was trimmed by 3 bases and V by 1 base; bases with no gene match: 2. The CDR3 DNA sequence: TGTGCCAGTAGTATAGGAGGGGGCGACTATGGCTACACCTTC. Protein: CASSIGGGDYGYTF.

This clonotype showed up many times. The genes are TRBV12-3 or TRBV12-4 and TRBJ1-5; D call uncertain. This CDR3 comprises 12 residues. V was trimmed by 5 bases and J by 8 bases, leaving 10 bases between them. CDR3 DNA: TGTGCCAGCAGTGCTTATGGGGAGCCCCAGCATTTT. Translating gives CASSAYGEPQHF.

The gene calls are TRBV19 and TRBJ1-2; D perhaps matches TRBD1 (5 bases). The CDR3 has 12 residues. CDR1 is LNHDA, CDR2 SQIVND, per germline (reference sequence). V lost 4 bases to trimming and J lost 8 bases, with 11 bases between them. The CDR3 sequence is CASSTGYVGYTF. The CDR3 bases are TGTGCCAGTAGTACAGGGTACGTGGGCTACACCTTC.

In its sample, this clonotype was seen a few times. V usage is TRBV7-2 and J usage is TRBJ2-7; D is ambiguous. Germline CDR1 is SGHTA and CDR2 is FQGNSA. This CDR3 is 14 amino acids long. With 6 bases removed from V and 0 bases from J, the gap between germline ends came to 12 bases. The CDR3 DNA follows: TGTGCCAGCAGGCTCTGGCCAAGCTCCTACGAGCAGTACTTC. It translates to CASRLWPSSYEQYF.

This clonotype showed up just a few times. CDR3 in DNA: TGTGCCAGCAGCTTATACGGGTCAGGTGCTTACATGAACACTGAAGCTTTCTTT. Translating gives CASSLYGSGAYMNTEAFF. The chain carries TRBV7-2 and TRBJ1-1, with D hard to call. Germline-derived CDR1 and CDR2 are SGHTA and FQGNSA. This CDR3 has 18 amino acids. V dropped 2 bases and J dropped 0 bases, with 19 bases sitting between them.

This rearrangement joins TRBV9 to TRBJ2-7; possibly TRBD2 for D (6 bases). Trimming took 3 bases from V and 1 from J, leaving 11 bases between them. Germline V lookup: CDR1 SGDLS, CDR2 YYNGEE. The CDR3 is 14 residues long. The CDR3: CASSGGTRSYEQYF. DNA of the CDR3: TGTGCCAGCAGCGGGGGGACTCGATCCTACGAGCAGTACTTC.

The chain carries TRBV2 and TRBJ1-5; 7 bases map to TRBD1. The germline V gene has CDR1 SNHLY and CDR2 FYNNEI. The CDR3 has 15 residues. Unmatched junction bases numbered 5, after V lost 1 base and J lost 5 bases. CDR3 nucleotides: TGTGCCAGCAGTGAAGGGGGGACAGAGGATCAGCCCCAGCATTTT. It codes for CASSEGGTEDQPQHF.

This clonotype was picked up many times. The chain combines TRBV7-6 with TRBJ2-7, with 13 nucleotides matching TRBD2. CDR3 size: 17 residues. Germline-derived CDR1 and CDR2 are SGHVS and FNYEAQ. The V and J ends lost 5 bases and 3 bases, in that order; junction bases with no gene match: 10. The CDR3 region is CASSDSGTSGARYEQYF. In nucleotides, the CDR3 is TGTGCCAGCAGCGATTCCGGGACTAGCGGGGCCCGCTACGAGCAGTACTTC.

In this sample, this clonotype turned up many times. The chain has TRBV15 and TRBJ2-6; D is uncertain. The germline V gene encodes CDR1 LNHNV and CDR2 YYDKDF (reference sequence). CDR3 length: 16 amino acids. Trimming pared 3 bases from V and 0 bases from J, leaving 9 bases between. This CDR3 is CATSRDVSSGANVLTF. The CDR3 bases are TGTGCCACCAGCAGGGACGTTAGCTCTGGGGCCAACGTCCTGACTTTC.

Ten or more counts support this clonotype. V and J are TRBV12-3 or TRBV12-4 and TRBJ1-2; D is unresolved. Deletions cut 6 bases from V and 8 bases from J, with 16 bases between. This CDR3 has 13 residues. In DNA form, the CDR3 reads TGTGCCAGCAGCCCTCTGAGGGATGGCGGCTACACCTTC. This codes for CASSPLRDGGYTF.

This clonotype occurred many times. The V gene is TRBV19, the J gene TRBJ2-5; 7 nucleotides agree with TRBD2. The ends lost 3 bases at V and 5 bases at J; junction bases unmatched: 9. CDR1 and CDR2 (germline): LNHDA, SQIVND (reference sequence). This CDR3 is 15 amino acids long. CDR3 DNA sequence: TGTGCCAGTAGTATCCTCGGGGGGATTGGTGAGACCCAGTACTTC. It codes for CASSILGGIGETQYF.

This clonotype has ten or more counts. This sequence joins TRBV5-6 and TRBJ1-2; D is uncertain. The V end lost 7 bases, the J end lost 4 bases, and 11 bases lay between the germline ends. The CDR3 is 12 residues long. The germline V gene has CDR1 SGHDT and CDR2 YYEEEE. The CDR3, as DNA: TGTGCCAGCGGCCCGGCGCGCTATGGCTACACCTTC. This gives the protein CASGPARYGYTF.

In this sample, this clonotype turned up a few times. This chain joins TRBV19 and TRBJ2-5; D could derive from TRBD1 or TRBD2 (5 bases each). The CDR3 is 16 amino acids. Trimming removed 4 bases at V and 2 bases at J, with 17 bases between. Germline V CDR1 and CDR2: LNHDA, SQIVND (reference sequence). The CDR3 here is CASSNFGARGQETQYF. CDR3 DNA sequence: TGTGCCAGTAGTAATTTCGGGGCCCGGGGACAAGAGACCCAGTACTTC.

The table lists this clonotype with many counts. The rearrangement uses TRBV7-2 and TRBJ1-1, with no clear D. Germline loops: CDR1 SGHTA, CDR2 FQGNSA. The V end was cut by 1 base, the J end by 3 bases, with 12 bases between. This CDR3 has 15 residues. CDR3 in amino acids: CASSLVGVGHTEAFF. Here the CDR3 DNA reads TGTGCCAGCAGCTTAGTCGGGGTGGGTCACACTGAAGCTTTCTTT.

This clonotype was detected ten times or more. The chain recombines TRBV29-1 with TRBJ1-1; D remains ambiguous. This CDR3 is built from 14 residues. Germline assignment: CDR1 SQVTM and CDR2 ANQGSEA. With 0 bases removed from V and 5 bases from J, the gap between germline ends came to 13 bases. DNA for the CDR3: TGCAGCGTTGAAGATCGATACAGACAAACTGAAGCTTTCTTT. It codes for CSVEDRYRQTEAFF.

This clonotype was seen only a few times. This chain uses TRBV9 with TRBJ2-2, with a possible D match to TRBD2 (5 bases). The germline gives CDR1 SGDLS, CDR2 YYNGEE. With 0 bases removed from V and 3 bases from J, the gap between germline ends came to 15 bases. The CDR3 contains 17 residues. CDR3 sequence (DNA): TGTGCCAGCAGCGTAGGGACTTGGATTTCCGACACCGGGGAGCTGTTTTTT. Amino acid sequence: CASSVGTWISDTGELFF. The variable domain in full, with the rest retrieved from reference TRBV9 and TRBJ2-2, is DSGVTQTPKHLITATGQRVTLRCSPRSGDLSVYWYQQSLDQGLQFLIQYYNGEERAKGNILERFSAQQFPDLHSELNLSSLELGDSALYFCASSVGTWISDTGELFFGEGSRLTVL.

This clonotype appeared a few times. V gene TRBV20-1 combines with J gene TRBJ1-6; D is undetermined. This CDR3 comprises 15 residues. Germline V lookup: CDR1 DFQATT, CDR2 SNEGSKA (reference sequence). V shed 1 base and J shed 11 bases, with 18 bases lying between them. The CDR3 nucleotides are TGCAGTGCTAGAGCCGACCGGGCTCCGGGCGCACCCCTCCACTTT. The encoded protein is CSARADRAPGAPLHF.

The genes are TRBV9 and TRBJ2-5; 9 positions match TRBD2. The germline V gene has CDR1 SGDLS and CDR2 YYNGEE. V trimming: 4 bases; J trimming: 5 bases; junction bases outside the gene matches: 9. The CDR3 length is 15 residues. CDR3 region: CASSPLAGVLETQYF. CDR3 nucleotide sequence: TGTGCCAGCAGCCCCTTAGCGGGAGTCCTCGAGACCCAGTACTTC.